This entry lists 27 T cell receptor beta chains sequenced from one sample in a study of blood T cells in healthy people across ages. PCR was performed a second time for about 7 to 11 cycles using a sample-barcoded 5' primer and a J-beta primer mix. TCRdb processed the 5' RACE reads anew with MiXCR; each CDR3 protein has one entry. This table holds roughly 500,000 distinct CDR3 sequences, 25% to 30% found once. Material: blood. These TCRs come from a woman in her sixties or seventies in good health.

This clonotype was counted only a few times. The chain links TRBV7-2 to TRBJ1-2, with a tentative D call TRBD1 (5 bases). The V end was cut by 3 bases, the J end by 5 bases, with 10 bases between. Germline values: CDR1 SGHTA, CDR2 FQGNSA. This CDR3 is built from 13 residues. The CDR3 coding sequence is TGTGCCAGCAGCTTGCCCAGGGATTATGGCTACACCTTC. This translates into CASSLPRDYGYTF.

This chain connects TRBV10-3 to TRBJ1-1, with 8 bases identical to TRBD1. The CDR3 covers 14 residues. The trim removed 6 bases at V and 7 bases at J, leaving 10 bases unmatched. Germline V gene sequence: CDR1 ENHRY, CDR2 SYGVKD. The CDR3 sequence is CAIRDRTGSLEAFF. In DNA form, the CDR3 reads TGTGCCATCAGAGACCGGACAGGGAGTCTTGAAGCTTTCTTT.

This clonotype turned up a few times. This rearrangement joins TRBV5-1 to TRBJ1-2; a weak D match, TRBD1 (6 bases). This CDR3 has 12 amino acids. Germline V gene sequence: CDR1 SGHRS, CDR2 YFSETQ. Trimming removed 4 bases from V and 5 bases from J, with 9 bases in between. The CDR3 region is CASSPGQYGYTF. For the CDR3, the DNA is TGCGCCAGCAGCCCCGGACAGTATGGCTACACCTTC.

The CDR3 spells CSAPQGGGNTEAFF. In nucleotides, the CDR3 is TGCAGTGCTCCCCAAGGGGGGGGGAACACTGAAGCTTTCTTT. The chain carries TRBV20-1 and TRBJ1-1, with D perhaps TRBD1 (6 bases). Deletions cut 5 bases from V and 1 base from J, with 14 bases between. The CDR3 extends over 14 amino acids. Germline CDR1 reads DFQATT; CDR2 reads SNEGSKA (reference sequence).

The chain recombines TRBV5-6 with TRBJ1-2; TRBD1 might be the D (6 bases). Between the trimmed V and J ends, which lost 1 base and 4 bases, there was a span of 23 bases. The CDR3 runs to 18 residues. The germline V gene encodes CDR1 SGHDT and CDR2 YYEEEE. Here the CDR3 DNA reads TGTGCCAGCAGCTTGAGAGACGGTGTCAGGGGTCGGGGCTATGGCTACACCTTC. This translates into CASSLRDGVRGRGYGYTF. Full variable domain (missing parts from reference TRBV5-6 and TRBJ1-2): DAGVTQSPTHLIKTRGQQVTLRCSPKSGHDTVSWYQQALGQGPQFIFQYYEEEERQRGNFPDRFSGHQFPNYSSELNVNALLLGDSALYLCASSLRDGVRGRGYGYTFGSGTRLTVV.

This clonotype has a handful of counts. The rearrangement links TRBV29-1 to TRBJ2-7; the D call may be TRBD1 or TRBD2 (7 bases each). Germline V lookup: CDR1 SQVTM, CDR2 ANQGSEA. V gave up 8 bases and J gave up 3 bases, with 14 bases separating them. This CDR3 is 12 amino acids long. The CDR3 nucleotides are TGCAGCCAGGGGGGGAATTACTACGAGCAGTACTTC. This sequence encodes CSQGGNYYEQYF.

The J gene is TRBJ2-4, the V gene TRBV20-1, with 7 positions matching TRBD1. The CDR3 spans 17 residues. Losses at the gene ends were 0 bases for V and 4 bases for J; bases not matched to a gene: 12. Germline CDR1 is DFQATT and CDR2 is SNEGSKA (reference sequence). CDR3: CSARDLRDREGKNIQYF. Written as DNA, the CDR3 is TGCAGTGCTAGAGATTTACGAGACAGGGAAGGGAAAAACATTCAGTACTTC.

In this sample, this clonotype turned up many times. The rearrangement uses TRBV12-3 or TRBV12-4 and TRBJ2-1, with 10 bases matching TRBD2. V lost 3 bases, J lost 3 bases, and 5 bases stayed unmatched. The CDR3 spans 16 residues. The CDR3 here is CASSLASGGDYNEQFF. As DNA, the CDR3 is TGTGCCAGCAGTTTGGCCAGCGGGGGGGACTACAATGAGCAGTTCTTC.

This clonotype showed up just a few times. The chain has TRBV12-3 or TRBV12-4 and TRBJ2-6, with TRBD2 matching 7 bases. This CDR3 has 16 residues. The junction had 5 bases not matched to a gene; V was cut back by 6 bases and J by 0 bases. For the CDR3, the DNA is TGTGCCAGCAGCCCCCGCGGGGGCTCTGGGGCCAACGTCCTGACTTTC. This gives the protein CASSPRGGSGANVLTF.

This chain uses TRBV12-3 or TRBV12-4 with TRBJ1-4, with TRBD1 identical over 8 bases. The V segment lost 6 bases and the J segment 3 bases; nucleotides outside the gene matches: 6. The CDR3 totals 15 residues. The chain's CDR3 is CASRPTGGANEKLFF. CDR3 bases: TGTGCCAGCAGGCCCACAGGGGGTGCTAATGAAAAACTGTTTTTT.

J is TRBJ2-5 and V is TRBV9; D is tentatively TRBD1 or TRBD2 (6 bases each). TRBJ2-1 matches the DNA end more closely, so the J call is doubtful. The CDR3 extends over 16 amino acids. Looked up from germline, CDR1 is SGDLS and CDR2 is YYNGEE. In DNA form, the CDR3 reads TGTGCCAGCAGCCCCCTCGGGGGCCCACACTACAATGAGCAGTTCTTC. Its translation: CASSPLGGPHYNEQFF.

The V and J genes are TRBV5-1 and TRBJ2-1; D might be TRBD1 or TRBD2, each matching 5 bases. Germline V gene data show CDR1 as SGHRS and CDR2 as YFSETQ. The CDR3 extends over 17 amino acids. The germline V and J ends were trimmed by 1 base and 6 bases, with 20 bases remaining between them. CDR3 residues: CASSLNPGTLSANEQFF. The CDR3, as DNA: TGCGCCAGCAGCTTGAATCCCGGGACCCTTTCGGCCAATGAGCAGTTCTTC.

This clonotype was seen a few times. The junction departs from germline at one end; a sequencing error may be responsible. This chain connects TRBV7-7 to TRBJ2-1; 10 bases are shared with TRBD2. Germline V gives CDR1 SSHAT, CDR2 FNYEAQ (reference sequence). This CDR3 has 15 residues. CDR3 nucleotide sequence: TGTGCTAGCAGCTTACGACTAGCGGGTACCGATGAGCAGTTCTTC. Encoded protein: CASSLRLAGTDEQFF.

This clonotype appeared a few times. The V call is TRBV20-1, the J call TRBJ2-5; D may be TRBD1 (6 bases). CDR3 length: 14 residues. The V gene lost 2 bases and the J gene lost 5 bases, with 15 bases spanning the gap. From germline, CDR1 is DFQATT and CDR2 SNEGSKA (reference sequence). The CDR3 loop reads CSARSPGAGETQYF. CDR3 DNA: TGCAGTGCTAGATCACCAGGGGCGGGTGAGACCCAGTACTTC.

The V call is TRBV10-3, the J call TRBJ1-1; D is unresolved. CDR1 is ENHRY, CDR2 SYGVKD, per germline. This CDR3 spans 12 amino acids. Trimming pared 5 bases from V and 7 bases from J, leaving 11 bases between. The CDR3 loop is CAISKEGIEAFF. In nucleotides, the CDR3 is TGTGCCATCAGTAAGGAAGGAATTGAAGCTTTCTTT.

The CDR3 sequence: CASSLRGGLNTDTQYF. The CDR3 DNA reads as TGTGCCAGCAGTTTGAGGGGGGGCCTCAACACAGATACGCAGTATTTT. This rearrangement joins TRBV28 to TRBJ2-3, with D tentatively TRBD2 (7 bases). Trimming took off 3 bases at V and 2 bases at J, with 15 bases between the two ends. The CDR3 runs 16 residues. From germline, CDR1 is MDHEN and CDR2 SYDVKM. Combining the CDR3 with reference TRBV28 and TRBJ2-3 gives the whole variable domain DVKVTQSSRYLVKRTGEKVFLECVQDMDHENMFWYRQDPGLGLRLIYFSYDVKMKEKGDIPEGYSVSREKKERFSLILESASTNQTSMYLCASSLRGGLNTDTQYFGPGTRLTVL.

This clonotype was seen at least ten times. This chain uses TRBV3-1 with TRBJ2-5; D gene ambiguous. Germline assignment: CDR1 LGHDT and CDR2 YNNKEL (reference sequence). This CDR3 has 14 amino acids. With 1 base removed from V and 1 base from J, the gap between germline ends came to 7 bases. The CDR3 sequence is CASSQVLAQETQYF. In DNA, the CDR3 is TGTGCCAGCAGCCAAGTTCTGGCCCAAGAGACCCAGTACTTC.

This clonotype was seen only a few times. The gene calls are TRBV4-3 and TRBJ2-7; D is unclear. Germline loops: CDR1 LGHNA, CDR2 YSLEER. V was clipped by 2 bases and J by 2 bases, with 13 bases between them. This CDR3 is built from 15 residues. DNA for the CDR3: TGCGCCAGCAGCCAAACCCGGGCCTTAGCCTACGAGCAGTACTTC. The encoded protein is CASSQTRALAYEQYF.

This clonotype was detected once. The chain is built from TRBV12-5 and TRBJ2-5, with D unresolved. The CDR3 contains 12 residues. The germline CDR1 and CDR2 sequences are LGHNT and FRNRAP. V gave up 9 bases and J gave up 2 bases, with 10 bases separating them. The CDR3 here is CASAPAQETQYF. CDR3 sequence (DNA): TGTGCTAGCGCCCCAGCACAAGAGACCCAGTACTTC.

This clonotype has more than one count but fewer than ten. V usage is TRBV7-8 and J usage is TRBJ2-4; D tentatively reads TRBD1 or TRBD2 (5 bases each). The ends were cut back, 5 bases at V and 5 bases at J, with 19 bases in the middle. CDR1 SGHVS and CDR2 FQNEAQ come from the germline V gene. This CDR3 is 16 amino acids long. CDR3 residues: CASSEGTVLAQNIQYF. Here the CDR3 DNA reads TGTGCCAGCAGCGAGGGGACGGTTTTGGCTCAAAACATTCAGTACTTC.

This clonotype appeared a few times. The J gene is TRBJ2-3, the V gene TRBV6-5, with D possibly matching TRBD2 (5 bases). Germline CDR1 MNHEY, CDR2 SVGAGI. This CDR3 is 16 amino acids long. The V end was cut by 0 bases, the J end by 1 base, with 11 bases between. The CDR3 spells CASSYSPSRGTDTQYF. CDR3 coding DNA: TGTGCCAGCAGTTACTCGCCTAGCCGCGGCACAGATACGCAGTATTTT.

This clonotype occurred a few times. The chain combines TRBV7-3 with TRBJ1-1; 12 nucleotides line up with TRBD1. Germline loops: CDR1 SGHTA, CDR2 FQGTGA. The CDR3 has 16 residues. The ends lost 5 bases at V and 5 bases at J; junction bases unmatched: 9. The CDR3 DNA reads TGTGCCAGCAGCCCCGGGACAGGGGGCGTTAAGACTGAAGCTTTCTTT. This codes for CASSPGTGGVKTEAFF.

The chain recombines TRBV6-5 with TRBJ2-1; 11 bases are shared with TRBD2. This CDR3 comprises 14 residues. Germline V CDR1 and CDR2: MNHEY, SVGAGI. V lost 5 bases and J lost 6; bases outside the gene matches: 3. In DNA form, the CDR3 reads TGTGCCAGCAGTAATAGCGGGGGGGTCAATGAGCAGTTCTTC. Its protein is CASSNSGGVNEQFF.

There are a few counts of this clonotype. At one end, the junction sequence differs from germline, possibly due to a read error. This rearrangement joins TRBV7-6 to TRBJ2-5; possible D gene TRBD2, 6 bases. Germline V gene data show CDR1 as SGHVS and CDR2 as FNYEAQ. The CDR3 has 16 amino acids. CDR3 region: CASSLERVSGQETQYF. For the CDR3, the DNA is TGTGCTAGCAGCTTAGAAAGGGTTAGCGGACAAGAGACCCAGTACTTC. Combining the CDR3 with reference TRBV7-6 and TRBJ2-5 gives the whole variable domain GAGVSQSPRYKVTKRGQDVALRCDPISGHVSLYWYRQALGQGPEFLTYFNYEAQQDKSGLPNDRFSAERPEGSISTLTIQRTEQRDSAMYRCASSLERVSGQETQYFGPGTRLLVL.

V and J are TRBV5-1 and TRBJ2-1; the match to TRBD2 covers 8 bases. CDR3 length: 15 amino acids. CDR1 is SGHRS, CDR2 YFSETQ, per germline. J was trimmed by 6 bases and V by 3 bases; bases with no gene match: 8. The CDR3 DNA sequence: TGCGCCAGCAGCTCCGGGACTAGTTGGTTCAATGAGCAGTTCTTC. As protein: CASSSGTSWFNEQFF.

This clonotype turned up a few times. In DNA form, the CDR3 reads TGCGCCAGCAGCGCCGTATGGGGGCGCGAGGAGACCCAGTACTTC. This sequence encodes CASSAVWGREETQYF. The V gene is TRBV5-1, the J gene TRBJ2-5, with D possibly being TRBD1 (6 bases). CDR1 and CDR2 from the germline V gene are SGHRS and YFSETQ. V dropped 4 bases and J dropped 5 bases, with 18 bases sitting between them. CDR3 length: 15 amino acids.

The chain recombines TRBV7-9 with TRBJ1-1, with a tentative D call TRBD1 (5 bases). Germline V gene lookup returns CDR1 SEHNR and CDR2 FQNEAQ (reference sequence). Trimming took 5 bases from V and 11 from J, leaving 12 bases between them. This CDR3 is built from 11 residues. CDR3 bases: TGTGCCAGCAGCAGGGGCAGGGCCGCTTTCTTT. This codes for CASSRGRAAFF. Supplemented by reference TRBV7-9 and TRBJ1-1, the full variable domain reads DTGVSQNPRHKITKRGQNVTFRCDPISEHNRLYWYRQTLGQGPEFLTYFQNEAQLEKSRLLSDRFSAERPKGSFSTLEIQRTEQGDSAMYLCASSRGRAAFFGQGTRLTVV.